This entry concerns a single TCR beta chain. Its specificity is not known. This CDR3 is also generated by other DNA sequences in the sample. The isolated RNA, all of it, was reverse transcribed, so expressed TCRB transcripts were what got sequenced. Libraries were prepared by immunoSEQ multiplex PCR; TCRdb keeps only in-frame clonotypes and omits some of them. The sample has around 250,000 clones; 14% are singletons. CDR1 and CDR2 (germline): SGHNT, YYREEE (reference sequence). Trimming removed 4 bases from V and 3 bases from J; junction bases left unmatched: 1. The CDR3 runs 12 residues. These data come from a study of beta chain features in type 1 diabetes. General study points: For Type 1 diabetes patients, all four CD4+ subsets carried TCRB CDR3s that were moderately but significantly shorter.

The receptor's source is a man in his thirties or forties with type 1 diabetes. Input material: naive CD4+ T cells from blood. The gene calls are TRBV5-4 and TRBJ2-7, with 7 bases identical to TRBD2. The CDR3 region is CASSRDYYEQYF. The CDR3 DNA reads TGTGCCAGCAGCCGGGACTACTACGAGCAGTACTTC.